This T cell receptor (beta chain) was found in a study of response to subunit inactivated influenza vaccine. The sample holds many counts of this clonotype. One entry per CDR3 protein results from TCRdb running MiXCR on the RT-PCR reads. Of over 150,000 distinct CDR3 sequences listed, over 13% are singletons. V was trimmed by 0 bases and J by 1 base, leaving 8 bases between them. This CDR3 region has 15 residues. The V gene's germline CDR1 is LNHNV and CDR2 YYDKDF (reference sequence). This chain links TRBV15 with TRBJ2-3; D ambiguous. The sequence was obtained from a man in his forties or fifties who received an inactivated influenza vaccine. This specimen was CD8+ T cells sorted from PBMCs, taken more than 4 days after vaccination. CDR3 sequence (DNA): TGTGCCACCAGCAGAGATCGAGAAGGCACAGATACGCAGTATTTT. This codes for CATSRDREGTDTQYF. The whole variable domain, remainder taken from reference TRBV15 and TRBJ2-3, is DAMVIQNPRYQVTQFGKPVTLSCSQTLNHNVMYWYQQKSSQAPKLLFHYYDKDFNNEADTPDNFQSRRPNTSFCFLDIRSPGLGDTAMYLCATSRDREGTDTQYFGPGTRLTVL.